This T cell receptor beta chain was sequenced in a study of shared clonotypes between healthy human individuals (dated by TCRdb to about 2020). Regarding the research as a whole: The cohort included three men and a couple of women between 18 and 49 years of age. For each donor, CD4 naive and CD4 memory were each given three plates, CD8 naive was given two plates, and CD8 memory was given one plate. To estimate repertoire size and how much clonotype sharing occurs between individuals, the study deeply sequenced the blood TCR repertoires of 4 to 6 healthy adults. Different laboratories and diverse techniques were used to prepare libraries and sequence TCR repertoires, to increase sequencing depth and limit assay-specific biases. Leukapheresis yielded between about 0.94 and 8.9 billion PBMCs per donor. Beyond this particular receptor, the publication reports: Incomplete sequencing was indicated by rarefaction of sorted-subset datasets, despite the large sequencing depth. Sampling was limited to blood, and TCR repertoires in tissue likely differ from TCR repertoires in blood. Larger estimated clonotype richness was generally found for naive subsets than for memory subsets. Pairwise subsampling led to the expectation that sequencing depth would affect the degree of clonotype sharing among donors. Higher generation probabilities were observed for clonotypes shared by all four sorted-subset donors than for non-shared clonotypes. When a handful of donors were compared, the shared fraction of clonotypes was approximately 5% for naive CD4, around 4% for naive CD8, roughly 2.5% for memory CD4, and approximately 0.4% for memory CD8. The genetic and exposure-history diversity represented was limited by the small number of donors.

Using the deep immunoSEQ assay, TCR CDR3 regions were amplified from genomic DNA by multiplex PCR. Extracted genomic DNA from each cell subset was distributed evenly across all wells of several immunoSEQ 96-well plates, and each plate was treated as a replicate. Each replicate PCR for sorted subsets received about 200 ng genomic DNA, equal to some 32,000 T cell genomes. Purified libraries were measured with a Qubit 3.0 fluorometer, size-checked on a Bioanalyzer 2100, and measured again with the KAPA Library Quantification kit. A separate single-read 150-cycle Illumina NextSeq 550 flow cell was used to sequence each immunoSEQ 96-well plate. Per the source publication's procedure: Because the immunoSEQ output included only junctional sequences and no quality scores, the filtering could not be the same as the filtering used for full-length reads. To assign V/J genes and CDR3, sequences were annotated against IMGT germline references using PyIR, a Python wrapper for IgBLAST v1.9. Reads with weak V/J assignments (E-value above 1e-6), missing CDR3, stop codons, out-of-frame junctions, or ambiguous translated residues were removed. V3J clonotypes were defined as sequences sharing an identical inferred V gene, J gene, and CDR3 amino acid sequence. The percentage overlap between two repertoires was calculated by dividing the number of shared unique clonotypes by the size of the smaller repertoire. Repertoire richness was assessed with RTK rarefaction, the Chao1 estimator, and Recon v2.1 estimates of unobserved clonotypes. Generation probabilities were computed with OLGA for all TCRbeta clonotypes obtained by the gDNA method from a few donors. As stored in TCRdb, this immuneACCESS dataset retains in-frame rearrangements with V and J assigned. A fraction of the clones does not appear; measured against another copy, unresolved V genes explain less than half of the discrepancy, and the remainder lacks a known reason. That table furnishes V, J and clone size, whereas the DNA furnished D and trimming. Present in this sample are about 2.4 million clones, 90% to 95% of which were seen just once. The ten largest clones represent 0.36% of the sample.

The donors were healthy, HIV-negative adults who had no recently reported acute infections or vaccinations. All donors were Caucasian adults living in Nashville, Tennessee, USA. CD4+ T cells were enriched by magnetic negative selection, after which naive cells were positively selected on CD45RA and the negative fraction was taken as the memory subset. Blood was collected by leukapheresis, and PBMCs were isolated by Ficoll-Histopaque density gradient centrifugation and then cryopreserved in liquid nitrogen vapor phase. Analytical flow cytometry was used to check the purity and quantity of each magnetically sorted T cell population. Genomic DNA was isolated from every sorted fraction and measured by UV absorbance on a Nanodrop 2000c. V was cut back by 3 bases and J by 7 bases, leaving a gap of 9 bases between them. Its CDR3 holds 12 amino acids, cysteine through phenylalanine. The CDR3 DNA has 36 bases and is translated from base 1. According to the germline V gene, CDR1 reads ENHRY and CDR2 reads SYGVKD.

In the case of this clone: Its antigen target is currently unknown. Per-base qualities were not stored, and no clone one base away is much larger.

Sequenced: naive CD4+ T cells from PBMCs. The cell subset or site label here, explained by the study, means: CD45RA+ positively selected. The receptor's source is a man aged 18 to 29 in good health. Some clones in this sample may be carry-over from other donors' samples. This sequence uses TRBV10-3 and TRBJ1-1; TRBD1 could be the D gene, as 5 bases match. For the CDR3, the sequence is CAISDGGGEAFF. DNA sequence: TGTGCCATCAGTGACGGGGGGGGTGAAGCTTTCTTT.